The 30 T cell receptor beta chains presented below share a single source sample, sequenced in a study of control samples from healthy donors and cancer patients. Assay: immunoSEQ multiplex PCR; the TCRdb copy retains only in-frame clones and omits some. The data show roughly 100,000 clones, with around 89% seen just once and 7.8% held by the top ten. Sample: blood. The receptors stem from a man under 40 in good health.

This clone was seen only a few times. V gene TRBV4-1 combines with J gene TRBJ2-3; 8 nucleotides match TRBD2. V gave up 1 base and J gave up 3 bases; unmatched junction bases: 6. Germline values: CDR1 MGHRA, CDR2 YSYEKL. The CDR3 length is 16 residues. CDR3 nucleotide sequence: TGCGCCAGCAGCCAAGGCAGCGGGGGATGGACAGATACGCAGTATTTT. Protein sequence: CASSQGSGGWTDTQYF.

This clone has just one count. The chain couples TRBV6-2 or TRBV6-3 to TRBJ1-5; D gene unclear. Per the germline V gene, CDR1 is MNHEY and CDR2 is SVGEGT. The V end lost 6 bases, the J end lost 6 bases, and 18 bases lay between the germline ends. The CDR3 has 15 residues. Here the CDR3 reads CASSPRFTISQPQHF. The CDR3 nucleotides are TGTGCCAGCAGCCCCCGATTTACGATTAGTCAGCCCCAGCATTTT.

The chain recombines TRBV28 with TRBJ1-2, with D uncertain. The germline V and J ends were trimmed by 4 bases and 1 base, with 10 bases remaining between them. The germline V gene has CDR1 MDHEN and CDR2 SYDVKM. This CDR3 is built from 14 residues. In nucleotides, the CDR3 is TGTGCCAGCAGTTACACCTCCTATAACTATGGCTACACCTTC. The encoded protein is CASSYTSYNYGYTF.

Comment on this clone: The sample has other DNA sequences that encode this CDR3 too. The genes are TRBV11-2 and TRBJ1-2; D may be TRBD1 (5 bases). The V gene's germline CDR1 is SGHAT and CDR2 FQNNGV. This CDR3 spans 12 amino acids. V was pared by 1 base and J by 6 bases, with 6 bases between. The CDR3: CASSLVRDGYTF. The CDR3 DNA sequence: TGTGCCAGCAGCTTAGTCAGGGATGGCTACACCTTC.

V gene TRBV10-1 combines with J gene TRBJ1-1; weak D call: TRBD1 (5 bases). V dropped 10 bases and J dropped 5 bases, with 20 bases sitting between them. The V gene's germline CDR1 is WNHNN and CDR2 SYGVQD (reference sequence). The CDR3 has 14 amino acids. CDR3 in amino acids: CAIKLQVLWTEAFF. The CDR3 DNA sequence: TGCGCCATCAAATTACAGGTATTGTGGACTGAAGCTTTCTTT.

This chain joins TRBV18 and TRBJ1-5; D call uncertain. V lost 6 bases and J 0 bases, leaving 6 bases between the germline ends. From germline, CDR1 is KGHSH and CDR2 LQKENI. The CDR3 length is 13 residues. The CDR3 DNA sequence: TGTGCCAGCTCTGAGATTAGCAATCAGCCCCAGCATTTT. Translation gives CASSEISNQPQHF.

This clone was detected once. The rearrangement uses TRBV29-1 and TRBJ1-2, with TRBD1 as a possible D gene (5 bases). The CDR3 consists of 14 residues. Per germline, CDR1 SQVTM and CDR2 ANQGSEA. V lost 6 bases and J lost 0, with 14 bases in between. CDR3 protein: CSVKSGGTNYGYTF. Written as DNA, the CDR3 is TGCAGCGTCAAATCGGGGGGGACTAACTATGGCTACACCTTC.

This clone was seen just once. The rearrangement uses TRBV12-5 and TRBJ2-6; D might be TRBD1 (5 bases). Germline CDR1 and CDR2: LGHNT and FRNRAP. The length of the CDR3 is 17 residues. V lost 11 bases and J 0 bases, leaving 20 bases between the germline ends. CDR3 loop: CAERGFYSLSGANVLTF. The DNA of the CDR3 is TGTGCTGAAAGGGGTTTCTACTCTCTCTCTGGGGCCAACGTCCTGACTTTC.

The rearrangement links TRBV25-1 to TRBJ2-1; the D gene is possibly TRBD2 (5 bases). The V end was cut by 3 bases, the J end by 10 bases, with 22 bases between. Germline-derived CDR1 and CDR2 are MGHDK and SYGVNS. The CDR3 sequence is 16 residues long. CDR3 sequence reads: CASSDAAAATSGEQFF. In nucleotides, the CDR3 is TGTGCCAGCAGTGACGCAGCGGCAGCCACCTCCGGGGAGCAGTTCTTC.

This rearrangement joins TRBV2 to TRBJ2-3, with 7 bases fitting TRBD2. Germline V CDR1 and CDR2: SNHLY, FYNNEI. The CDR3 is 12 residues long. The J segment lost 14 bases and the V segment lost 3 bases, leaving 8 bases of the junction unmatched. The CDR3 reads CASSEGGGNRYF. The CDR3 bases are TGTGCCAGCAGTGAGGGGGGGGGAAATCGGTATTTT.

The chain employs TRBV6-5 and TRBJ2-1, with a possible D match to TRBD1 (5 bases). The CDR3 length is 14 residues. Trimming took 11 bases from V and 6 from J, leaving 20 bases between them. CDR1 MNHEY and CDR2 SVGAGI come from the germline V gene. Here the CDR3 reads CAGSQGSVGNEQFF. The CDR3 nucleotides are TGTGCCGGTTCCCAGGGTTCCGTAGGCAATGAGCAGTTCTTC.

The chain couples TRBV4-2 to TRBJ2-5; TRBD2 aligns across 12 bases. Unmatched junction bases numbered 18, after V lost 2 bases and J lost 5 bases. CDR1 LGHNA and CDR2 YNFKEQ come from the germline V gene. The CDR3 totals 20 residues. CDR3 protein: CASSQSVVLAGGRRGETQYF. The CDR3 coding sequence is TGTGCCAGCAGCCAATCGGTCGTCCTAGCGGGGGGGCGGAGAGGGGAGACCCAGTACTTC.

The chain joins TRBV6-5 to TRBJ2-1; 9 bases are a match to TRBD2. J lost 5 bases, V lost 6 bases, and 2 bases had no gene match. The CDR3 loop spans 13 amino acids. Per the germline V gene, CDR1 is MNHEY and CDR2 is SVGAGI. CDR3 sequence reads: CASRASGNNEQFF. The CDR3 DNA reads as TGTGCCAGCAGGGCTAGCGGGAACAATGAGCAGTTCTTC.

V gene TRBV28 combines with J gene TRBJ1-5, with D unresolved. V lost 6 bases to trimming and J lost 3 bases, with 3 bases between them. Germline V CDR1 and CDR2: MDHEN, SYDVKM. The CDR3 runs to 11 residues. This CDR3 is CASRNNQPQHF. CDR3 sequence (DNA): TGTGCCAGCAGGAACAATCAGCCCCAGCATTTT. The entire variable domain, with the rest obtained from reference TRBV28 and TRBJ1-5, is as follows: DVKVTQSSRYLVKRTGEKVFLECVQDMDHENMFWYRQDPGLGLRLIYFSYDVKMKEKGDIPEGYSVSREKKERFSLILESASTNQTSMYLCASRNNQPQHFGDGTRLSIL.

The rearrangement joins TRBV7-6 to TRBJ1-2; 7 bases match TRBD1. CDR1 and CDR2 from the germline V gene are SGHVS and FNYEAQ. This CDR3 is 13 amino acids long. V dropped 5 bases and J dropped 8; count of bases not matched to a gene: 8. As DNA, the CDR3 is TGTGCCAGCAGCCCAGAAGACAGGGTCGGCTACACCTTC. Residues: CASSPEDRVGYTF. The full variable domain, rest sourced from reference TRBV7-6 and TRBJ1-2, is GAGVSQSPRYKVTKRGQDVALRCDPISGHVSLYWYRQALGQGPEFLTYFNYEAQQDKSGLPNDRFSAERPEGSISTLTIQRTEQRDSAMYRCASSPEDRVGYTFGSGTRLTVV.

The V call is TRBV28, the J call TRBJ1-4; D uncertain. The CDR3 covers 14 residues. Trimming removed 4 bases at V and 0 bases at J, with 6 bases between. Germline lookup yields CDR1 MDHEN and CDR2 SYDVKM. CDR3: CASSSPTTNEKLFF. CDR3 bases: TGTGCCAGCAGTTCCCCTACAACTAATGAAAAACTGTTTTTT.

This chain links TRBV14 with TRBJ1-6; 9 bases fit TRBD1. V shed 4 bases, J shed 9 bases, and the junction held 4 bases outside the gene matches. Germline CDR1 is SGHDN and CDR2 is FVKESK. The CDR3 is 14 residues long. CDR3 region: CASSPQGAVSPLHF. The CDR3, as DNA: TGTGCCAGCAGCCCACAGGGGGCGGTTTCACCCCTCCACTTT.

This chain joins TRBV5-5 and TRBJ2-3, with a tentative D call TRBD2 (5 bases). The CDR3 is 12 residues long. CDR1 SGHKS and CDR2 YYEKEE come from the germline V gene (reference sequence). Trimming took off 6 bases at V and 11 bases at J, with 16 bases between the two ends. The chain's CDR3 is CASNPNARGQYF. For the CDR3, the DNA is TGTGCCAGCAACCCAAACGCCCGGGGGCAGTATTTT.

This chain connects TRBV5-1 to TRBJ2-2; TRBD2 aligns across 8 bases. The V gene end was trimmed by 4 bases and the J gene end by 0 bases; junction bases not matched to a gene: 5. Germline V CDR1 and CDR2: SGHRS, YFSETQ. The CDR3 totals 16 residues. The CDR3 is CASSPGSGANTGELFF. CDR3 nucleotide sequence: TGCGCCAGCAGCCCGGGTAGCGGGGCGAACACCGGGGAGCTGTTTTTT.

The chain combines TRBV3-1 (or the pseudogene TRBV3-2) with TRBJ2-1; D may match TRBD1 or TRBD2 (5 bases each). This CDR3 has 14 amino acids. V lost 4 bases and J lost 9, with 16 bases in between. Germline V lookup: CDR1 LGHDT, CDR2 YNNKEL (reference sequence). CDR3 bases: TGTGCCAGCAGCCGACAGACTACGCAGGTTGAGCAGTTCTTC. Protein sequence: CASSRQTTQVEQFF.

The J gene is TRBJ2-1, the V gene TRBV11-1, with unresolved D. The germline V and J ends were trimmed by 7 bases and 0 bases, with 7 bases remaining between them. CDR1 SGHAT and CDR2 FQDESV come from the germline V gene (reference sequence). The length of the CDR3 is 13 residues. The CDR3 protein is CASTLGSYNEQFF. CDR3 coding DNA: TGTGCCAGCACCTTGGGCTCCTACAATGAGCAGTTCTTC.

This sequence joins TRBV7-9 and TRBJ1-1; D ambiguous. This CDR3 is built from 12 residues. Germline-derived CDR1 and CDR2 are SEHNR and FQNEAQ (reference sequence). Trimming cost V 4 bases and J 7 bases, with 10 bases left between them. CDR3 protein: CASSSTDFEAFF. The CDR3 DNA is TGTGCCAGCAGCTCCACAGATTTTGAAGCTTTCTTT.

The chain is built from TRBV30 and TRBJ2-3; tentatively, D is TRBD2 (6 bases). The germline CDR1 and CDR2 sequences are GTSNPN and SVGIG (reference sequence). Trimming took off 2 bases at V and 3 bases at J, with 12 bases between the two ends. This CDR3 region has 14 residues. As DNA, the CDR3 is TGTGCCTGGAGTCGTCAGGGACTTACAGATACGCAGTATTTT. It specifies CAWSRQGLTDTQYF.

In its sample, this clone was seen once. This chain uses TRBV5-4 with TRBJ2-5; D might be TRBD1 or TRBD2, each matching 6 bases. CDR3 length: 14 residues. Per the germline V gene, CDR1 is SGHNT and CDR2 is YYREEE (reference sequence). The V end was cut by 4 bases, the J end by 2 bases, with 12 bases between. In nucleotides, the CDR3 is TGTGCCAGCAGCCTTGGGGGGCAGCAAGAGACCCAGTACTTC. As protein: CASSLGGQQETQYF.

The chain couples TRBV6-2 or TRBV6-3 to TRBJ2-1; D gene ambiguous. Deletions cut 6 bases from V and 2 bases from J, with 11 bases between. The CDR3 has 14 amino acids. Germline V gene sequence: CDR1 MNHEY, CDR2 SVGEGT. Here the CDR3 reads CASSVPTTYNEQFF. CDR3 sequence (DNA): TGTGCCAGCAGCGTACCTACTACCTACAATGAGCAGTTCTTC.

V and J are TRBV5-5 and TRBJ2-2; D is unresolved. Germline CDR1 is SGHKS and CDR2 is YYEKEE (reference sequence). The CDR3 spans 14 residues. V was cut by 5 bases and J by 2 bases, with 10 bases left in between. Here the CDR3 reads CASRTSSNTGELFF. In DNA, the CDR3 is TGTGCCAGCAGGACGTCCTCAAACACCGGGGAGCTGTTTTTT.

This clone was recorded once. The chain couples TRBV20-1 to TRBJ1-2, with a tentative D call TRBD1 (5 bases). This CDR3 is 14 amino acids long. V lost 3 bases, J lost 8 bases, and 19 bases lay in between. The germline gives CDR1 DFQATT, CDR2 SNEGSKA (reference sequence). The CDR3 coding sequence is TGCAGTGCTAGTAGCCCCGCGGGGACGGGCGGCTACACCTTC. Amino acids: CSASSPAGTGGYTF.

V gene TRBV10-1 combines with J gene TRBJ2-5, with 8 bases that match TRBD2. The length of the CDR3 is 18 residues. V shed 5 bases and J 4 bases; nucleotides not matched to a gene: 18. Germline CDR1 and CDR2: WNHNN and SYGVQD (reference sequence). The CDR3 spells CASSWIHPGTSLRETQYF. CDR3 in DNA: TGCGCCAGCAGTTGGATCCACCCAGGGACTAGTCTGAGAGAGACCCAGTACTTC.

This chain links TRBV2 with TRBJ2-7, with D possibly TRBD2 on 5 matching bases. The CDR3 runs 13 residues. The germline CDR1 and CDR2 sequences are SNHLY and FYNNEI. Trimming removed 7 bases at V and 6 bases at J, with 16 bases between. The chain's CDR3 is CASKWLAPGEQYF. CDR3 nucleotide sequence: TGTGCCAGCAAATGGCTAGCCCCGGGCGAGCAGTACTTC.

The CDR3, as DNA: TGTGCCTGGAGTGTACAAGGGCGTACCGACAATGGCTACACCTTC. Protein: CAWSVQGRTDNGYTF. This chain joins TRBV30 and TRBJ1-2; no clear D. V lost 0 bases and J 6 bases, leaving 17 bases between the germline ends. From germline, CDR1 is GTSNPN and CDR2 SVGIG (reference sequence). The CDR3 contains 15 residues. The entire variable domain, with the rest obtained from reference TRBV30 and TRBJ1-2, is as follows: SQTIHQWPATLVQPVGSPLSLECTVEGTSNPNLYWYRQAAGRGLQLLFYSVGIGQISSEVPQNLSASRPQDRQFILSSKKLLLSDSGFYLCAWSVQGRTDNGYTFGSGTRLTVV.